A selection of T cell receptor beta chains follows, all from one sample in a study of blood T cell repertoires in COVID-19. TCRdb's table, derived via immunoSEQ multiplex PCR, lists solely in-frame clones and lacks some. Here the sample spans approximately 300,000 clones, more than 75% being singletons. What was sequenced was PBMCs or T cells enriched from blood (not recorded which). The receptors derive from a woman under 30 who had recovered from COVID-19. CDR3s include the opening cysteine and the closing phenylalanine or tryptophan. D genes are given only for firm matches. The size field is filled for only some rows; it gives once, few, many or a size class.

V gene	D gene	CDR3 length	J gene	clone size	CDR3 protein	CDR3 DNA
TRBV19	.	12	TRBJ1-5	.	CASSGSNQPQHF	TGTGCCAGTAGCGGTAGCAATCAGCCCCAGCATTTT
TRBV18	.	16	TRBJ2-3	.	CASSRRGPILADTQYF	TGTGCCAGCTCAAGGCGGGGGCCCATTCTTGCAGATACGCAGTATTTT
TRBV7-9	.	12	TRBJ2-7	.	CASSAGIYEQYF	TGTGCCAGCAGCGCCGGGATCTACGAGCAGTACTTC
TRBV19	.	15	TRBJ1-1	.	CASGGGGWMNTEAFF	TGTGCCAGTGGTGGCGGGGGATGGATGAACACTGAAGCTTTCTTT
TRBV7-8	TRBD2	15	TRBJ2-3	.	CASSPTSGSADTQYF	TGTGCCAGCAGCCCGACTAGCGGCTCGGCGGATACGCAGTATTTT
TRBV5-6	.	14	TRBJ1-4	.	CASSLSGAGEKLFF	TGTGCCAGCAGCTTGTCAGGGGCCGGGGAAAAACTGTTTTTT
TRBV18	TRBD1	19	TRBJ2-3	once	CASSRTGGEGRGSTDTQYF	TGTGCCAGCTCCAGAACAGGGGGCGAAGGTCGGGGAAGCACAGATACGCAGTATTTT
TRBV30	.	10	TRBJ1-2	.	CALGSNGYTF	TGTGCACTAGGCTCCAATGGCTACACCTTC
TRBV29-1	.	13	TRBJ1-1	.	CSVAIGEGVEAFF	TGCAGCGTTGCGATTGGTGAGGGAGTTGAAGCTTTCTTT
TRBV15	TRBD2	19	TRBJ2-7	.	CATSRGTSARGGASYEQYF	TGTGCCACCAGCAGGGGGACTAGCGCACGAGGAGGGGCCTCCTACGAGCAGTACTTC
TRBV9	.	18	TRBJ2-1	few	CASSVATGGGVGYNEQFF	TGTGCCAGCAGCGTAGCTACGGGGGGCGGGGTAGGCTACAATGAGCAGTTCTTC
TRBV6-2/TRBV6-3	.	14	TRBJ1-5	.	CASSYGAPNQPQHF	TGTGCCAGCAGTTATGGGGCACCCAATCAGCCCCAGCATTTT
TRBV7-9	.	15	TRBJ1-6	once	CASSRVDPRAAPLHF	TGTGCCAGCAGCCGCGTGGACCCCAGGGCAGCACCCCTCCACTTT
TRBV7-2	TRBD1	16	TRBJ1-2	.	CASSLEFGTGRYGYTF	TGTGCCAGCAGCTTAGAATTTGGGACAGGGCGGTATGGCTACACCTTC
TRBV6-6	.	15	TRBJ2-4	.	CASSYREIAKNIQYF	TGTGCCAGCAGTTACCGGGAGATAGCCAAAAACATTCAGTACTTC
TRBV15	TRBD1	20	TRBJ2-1	once	CATSRGRGQRGQSSYNEQFF	TGTGCCACCAGCAGAGGTCGGGGACAACGGGGACAGTCATCCTACAATGAGCAGTTCTTC
TRBV27	.	14	TRBJ1-2	.	CASSLGGEGYGYTF	TGTGCCAGCAGTTTAGGGGGGGAAGGGTATGGCTACACCTTC
TRBV5-1	.	16	TRBJ2-3	.	CASSLVASSSTDTQYF	TGCGCCAGCAGCTTGGTAGCGTCCTCTAGCACAGATACGCAGTATTTT
TRBV4-3	TRBD1	15	TRBJ2-7	.	CASSQKTGDFSEQYF	TGCGCCAGCAGCCAAAAGACAGGGGATTTCTCCGAGCAGTACTTC
TRBV11-3	TRBD2	17	TRBJ2-3	.	CASSLESGTSYTDTQYF	TGTGCCAGCAGCTTAGAAAGTGGGACTAGCTACACAGATACGCAGTATTTT
TRBV7-2	TRBD2	14	TRBJ2-7	.	CASSLGLAGGEQYF	TGTGCCAGCAGCTTAGGTTTAGCGGGGGGCGAGCAGTACTTC
TRBV11-3	TRBD2	19	TRBJ2-2	.	CASSLQGAGGPYNTGELFF	TGTGCCAGCAGCTTACAAGGAGCGGGGGGACCATACAACACCGGGGAGCTGTTTTTT
TRBV11-2	.	12	TRBJ2-7	.	CASSTDRYEQYF	TGTGCCAGCAGCACCGACAGGTACGAGCAGTACTTC
TRBV15	.	14	TRBJ1-3	.	CATSTGHSGNTIYF	TGTGCCACCAGCACAGGGCACTCTGGAAACACCATATATTTT
TRBV27	.	10	TRBJ2-3	.	CASLGASQYF	TGTGCCAGTTTGGGGGCTTCGCAGTATTTT
TRBV19	.	13	TRBJ1-1	few	CASSIQGSTEAFF	TGTGCCAGTAGTATCCAGGGCAGCACTGAAGCTTTCTTT
TRBV25-1	.	17	TRBJ2-1	.	CASSDERTALTNNEQFF	TGTGCCAGCAGTGACGAACGGACAGCCCTAACTAACAATGAGCAGTTCTTC
TRBV5-6	.	14	TRBJ1-1	.	CASSLRWSNTEAFF	TGTGCCAGCAGCTTGCGGTGGTCGAACACTGAAGCTTTCTTT
TRBV18	.	16	TRBJ2-1	.	CASSPQLAMNRNEQFF	TGTGCCAGCTCCCCCCAACTCGCCATGAATCGCAATGAGCAGTTCTTC
TRBV5-4	.	12	TRBJ2-5	.	CASSLQGETQYF	TGTGCCAGCAGCTTGCAGGGAGAGACCCAGTACTTC
TRBV4-1	.	14	TRBJ2-7	once	CASSPHTGTYEQYF	TGCGCCAGCAGCCCACATACAGGGACCTACGAGCAGTACTTC
TRBV2	.	12	TRBJ2-2	.	CASIDFAGELFF	TGTGCCAGCATTGACTTCGCCGGGGAGCTGTTTTTT
TRBV7-9	TRBD2	17	TRBJ2-4	.	CASSPRWLAGDGNIQYF	TGTGCCAGCAGCCCCCGTTGGCTAGCGGGAGATGGAAACATTCAGTACTTC
TRBV4-3	TRBD1	16	TRBJ1-1	few	CASSQDRPGGNTEAFF	TGCGCCAGCAGCCAAGATCGGCCAGGGGGCAACACTGAAGCTTTCTTT
TRBV28	TRBD1	12	TRBJ2-1	.	CASSSGQGGEFF	TGTGCCAGCAGCTCCGGACAGGGTGGGGAGTTCTTC
TRBV7-9	.	12	TRBJ1-4	.	CASSMVQRELFF	TGTGCCAGCAGCATGGTCCAACGGGAACTGTTTTTT
TRBV5-1	TRBD2	15	TRBJ2-5	.	CASSLEAGGQETQYF	TGCGCCAGCAGCTTGGAAGCGGGGGGGCAGGAGACCCAGTACTTC
TRBV11-2	.	14	TRBJ2-7	.	CASSLISVGPEQYF	TGTGCCAGCAGCTTAATTTCTGTGGGGCCCGAGCAGTACTTC
TRBV9	.	13	TRBJ2-7	.	CASSAGGGDEQYF	TGTGCCAGCAGCGCGGGGGGCGGGGACGAGCAGTACTTC
TRBV18	.	12	TRBJ1-1	few	CASSPGQAEAFF	TGTGCCAGCTCACCCGGACAAGCTGAAGCTTTCTTT
TRBV7-2	TRBD2	15	TRBJ2-7	.	CASSSQRGSSYEQYF	TGTGCCAGCAGCTCTCAGCGGGGGAGCTCCTACGAGCAGTACTTC
TRBV5-1	.	15	TRBJ2-6	.	CASSFRLSGANVLTF	TGCGCCAGCAGCTTCAGGCTCTCTGGGGCCAACGTCCTGACTTTC
TRBV15	.	16	TRBJ2-7	.	CATSKDSVIAAYEQYF	TGTGCCACCAGCAAAGATTCCGTAATTGCAGCCTACGAGCAGTACTTC
TRBV6-6	.	15	TRBJ1-1	.	CASSYAGPMNTEAFF	TGTGCCAGCAGTTACGCAGGGCCTATGAACACTGAAGCTTTCTTT
TRBV7-9	TRBD1	16	TRBJ1-4	.	CASSSPTGQTNEKLFF	TGTGCCAGCAGCTCACCCACGGGACAGACTAATGAAAAACTGTTTTTT
TRBV11-3	TRBD2	15	TRBJ2-1	.	CASSLAGGPRNEQFF	TGTGCCAGCAGCCTAGCGGGGGGGCCTCGAAATGAGCAGTTCTTC
TRBV27	TRBD2	15	TRBJ2-7	.	CASSRAGDPTYEQYF	TGTGCCAGCAGCCGAGCGGGAGACCCGACCTACGAGCAGTACTTC